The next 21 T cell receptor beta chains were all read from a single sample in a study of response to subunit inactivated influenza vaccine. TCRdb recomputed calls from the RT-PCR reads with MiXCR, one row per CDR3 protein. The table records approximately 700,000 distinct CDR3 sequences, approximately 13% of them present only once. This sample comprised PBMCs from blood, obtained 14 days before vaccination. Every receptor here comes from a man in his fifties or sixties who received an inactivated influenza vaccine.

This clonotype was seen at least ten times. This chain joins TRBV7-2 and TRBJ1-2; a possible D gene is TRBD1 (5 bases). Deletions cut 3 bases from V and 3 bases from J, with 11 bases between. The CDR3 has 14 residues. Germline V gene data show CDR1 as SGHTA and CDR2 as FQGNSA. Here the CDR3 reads CASSFGRGDYGYTF. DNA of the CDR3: TGTGCCAGCAGCTTCGGGCGGGGGGACTATGGCTACACCTTC.

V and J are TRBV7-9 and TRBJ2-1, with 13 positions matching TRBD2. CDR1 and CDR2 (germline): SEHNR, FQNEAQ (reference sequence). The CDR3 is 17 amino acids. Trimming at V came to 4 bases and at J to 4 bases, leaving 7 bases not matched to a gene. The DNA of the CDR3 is TGTGCCAGCAGCTCGCTAGCGACTAGCGGGGGGTACAATGAGCAGTTCTTC. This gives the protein CASSSLATSGGYNEQFF.

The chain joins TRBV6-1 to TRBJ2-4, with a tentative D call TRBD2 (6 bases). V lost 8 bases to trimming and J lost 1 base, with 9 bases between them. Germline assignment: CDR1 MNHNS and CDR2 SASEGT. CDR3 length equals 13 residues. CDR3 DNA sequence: TGTGCCAGCGGGGGGTGGGCCAAAAACATTCAGTACTTC. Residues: CASGGWAKNIQYF.

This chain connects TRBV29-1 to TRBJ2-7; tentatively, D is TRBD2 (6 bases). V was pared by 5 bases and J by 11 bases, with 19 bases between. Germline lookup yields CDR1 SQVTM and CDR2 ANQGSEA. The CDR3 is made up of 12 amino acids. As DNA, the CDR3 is TGCAGCGTTACGCGGGACGACCAGGTGGAGTACTTC. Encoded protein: CSVTRDDQVEYF.

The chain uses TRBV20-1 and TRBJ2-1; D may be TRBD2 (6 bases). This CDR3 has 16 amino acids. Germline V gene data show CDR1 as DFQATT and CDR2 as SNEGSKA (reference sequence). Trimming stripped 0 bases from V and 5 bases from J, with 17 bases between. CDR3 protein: CSARDNPGVRNNEQFF. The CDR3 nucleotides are TGCAGTGCTAGAGATAACCCGGGAGTCCGGAACAATGAGCAGTTCTTC.

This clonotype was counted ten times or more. The CDR3 here is CASSVVSGGYNEQFF. The DNA of the CDR3 is TGTGCCAGCAGCGTAGTCTCAGGGGGATACAATGAGCAGTTCTTC. The chain joins TRBV9 to TRBJ2-1; 7 positions match TRBD1. Germline V gene sequence: CDR1 SGDLS, CDR2 YYNGEE. CDR3 length: 15 residues. V shed 0 bases, J shed 4 bases, and the junction held 4 bases outside the gene matches.

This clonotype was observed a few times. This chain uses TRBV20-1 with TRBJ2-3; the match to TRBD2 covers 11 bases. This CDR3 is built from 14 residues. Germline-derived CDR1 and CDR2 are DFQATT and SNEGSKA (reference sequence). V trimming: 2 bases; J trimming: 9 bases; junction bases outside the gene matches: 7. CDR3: CSARRSGGASTQYF. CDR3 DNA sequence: TGCAGTGCTAGACGTAGCGGGGGGGCTTCAACGCAGTATTTT.

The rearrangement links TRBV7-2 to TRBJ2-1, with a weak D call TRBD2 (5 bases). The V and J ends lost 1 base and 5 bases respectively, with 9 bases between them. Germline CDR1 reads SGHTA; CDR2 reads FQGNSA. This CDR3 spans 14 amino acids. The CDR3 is CASSLEAVNNEQFF. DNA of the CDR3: TGTGCCAGCAGCTTAGAAGCGGTAAACAATGAGCAGTTCTTC.

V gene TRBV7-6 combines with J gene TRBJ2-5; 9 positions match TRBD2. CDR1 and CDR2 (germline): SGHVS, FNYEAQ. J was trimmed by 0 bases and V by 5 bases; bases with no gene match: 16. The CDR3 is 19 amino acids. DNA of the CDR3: TGTGCCAGCAGCCCCCTGCCGCGGCTAGCGGGGTCATACCAAGAGACCCAGTACTTC. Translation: CASSPLPRLAGSYQETQYF.

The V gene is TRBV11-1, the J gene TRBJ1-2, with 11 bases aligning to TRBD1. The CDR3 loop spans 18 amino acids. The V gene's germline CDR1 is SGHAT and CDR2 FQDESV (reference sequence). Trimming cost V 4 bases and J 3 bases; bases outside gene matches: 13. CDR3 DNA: TGTGCCAGCAGCTCTCTGAAAAGGACAGGGGGCTATTACTATGGCTACACCTTC. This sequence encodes CASSSLKRTGGYYYGYTF.

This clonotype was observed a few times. The CDR3 bases are TGTGCCAGCAGCCAATCGGGATTGAGTTACGAGCAGTACTTC. Its protein product is CASSQSGLSYEQYF. The chain links TRBV3-1 to TRBJ2-7; D might be TRBD2 (5 bases). The CDR3 extends over 14 amino acids. Germline V gene sequence: CDR1 LGHDT, CDR2 YNNKEL (reference sequence). Trimming pared 2 bases from V and 4 bases from J, leaving 12 bases between.

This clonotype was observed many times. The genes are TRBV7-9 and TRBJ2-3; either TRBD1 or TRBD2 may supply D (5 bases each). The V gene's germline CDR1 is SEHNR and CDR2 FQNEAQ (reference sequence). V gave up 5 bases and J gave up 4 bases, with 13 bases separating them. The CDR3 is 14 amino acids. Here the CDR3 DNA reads TGTGCCAGCAGCGGTTGGGGGTCCGCAGATACGCAGTATTTT. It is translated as CASSGWGSADTQYF. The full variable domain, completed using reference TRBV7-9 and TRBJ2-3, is DTGVSQNPRHKITKRGQNVTFRCDPISEHNRLYWYRQTLGQGPEFLTYFQNEAQLEKSRLLSDRFSAERPKGSFSTLEIQRTEQGDSAMYLCASSGWGSADTQYFGPGTRLTVL.

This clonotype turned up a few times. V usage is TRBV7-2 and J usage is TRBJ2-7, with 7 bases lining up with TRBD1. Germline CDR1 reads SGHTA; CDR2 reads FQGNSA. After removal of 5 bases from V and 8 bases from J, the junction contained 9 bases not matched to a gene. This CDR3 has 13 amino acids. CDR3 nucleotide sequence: TGTGCCAGCAGCCCGCATTCAGGGGGTCAGCAGTACTTC. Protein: CASSPHSGGQQYF.

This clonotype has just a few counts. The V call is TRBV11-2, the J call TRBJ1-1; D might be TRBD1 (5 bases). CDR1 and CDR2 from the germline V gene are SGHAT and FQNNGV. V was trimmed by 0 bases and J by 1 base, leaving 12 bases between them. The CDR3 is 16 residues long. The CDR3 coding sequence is TGTGCCAGCAGCTTAGATTTGCGGACACCGAACACTGAAGCTTTCTTT. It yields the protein CASSLDLRTPNTEAFF.

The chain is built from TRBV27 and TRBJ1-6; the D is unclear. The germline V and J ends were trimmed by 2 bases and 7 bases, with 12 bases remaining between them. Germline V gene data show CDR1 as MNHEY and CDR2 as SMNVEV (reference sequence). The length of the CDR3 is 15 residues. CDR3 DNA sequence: TGTGCCAGCAGTTTAACGCCCTTGAGGAATTCACCCCTCCACTTT. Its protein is CASSLTPLRNSPLHF.

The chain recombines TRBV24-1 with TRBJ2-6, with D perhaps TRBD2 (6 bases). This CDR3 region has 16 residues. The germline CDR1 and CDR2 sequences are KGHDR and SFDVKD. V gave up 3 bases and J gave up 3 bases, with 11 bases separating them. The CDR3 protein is CATSDSWGGGANVLTF. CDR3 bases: TGTGCCACCAGTGATAGTTGGGGAGGTGGGGCCAACGTCCTGACTTTC.

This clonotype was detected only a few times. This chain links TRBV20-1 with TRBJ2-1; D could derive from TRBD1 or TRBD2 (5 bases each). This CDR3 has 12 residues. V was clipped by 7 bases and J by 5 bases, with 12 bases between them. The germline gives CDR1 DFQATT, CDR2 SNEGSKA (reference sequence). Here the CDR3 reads CSETGPNNEQFF. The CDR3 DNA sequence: TGCAGTGAGACGGGACCTAACAATGAGCAGTTCTTC.

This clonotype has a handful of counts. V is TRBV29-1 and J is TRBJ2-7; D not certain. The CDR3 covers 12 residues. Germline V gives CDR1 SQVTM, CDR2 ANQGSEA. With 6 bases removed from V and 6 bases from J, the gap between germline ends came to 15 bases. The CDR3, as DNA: TGCAGCGTCCCCGACCTTTCGGGCGAGCAGTACTTC. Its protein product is CSVPDLSGEQYF.

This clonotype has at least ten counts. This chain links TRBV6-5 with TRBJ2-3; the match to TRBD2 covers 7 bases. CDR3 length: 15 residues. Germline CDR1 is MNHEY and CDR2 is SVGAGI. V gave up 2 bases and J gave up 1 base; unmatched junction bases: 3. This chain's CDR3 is CASSYSTSGTDTQYF. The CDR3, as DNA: TGTGCCAGCAGTTACAGTACTAGCGGCACAGATACGCAGTATTTT.

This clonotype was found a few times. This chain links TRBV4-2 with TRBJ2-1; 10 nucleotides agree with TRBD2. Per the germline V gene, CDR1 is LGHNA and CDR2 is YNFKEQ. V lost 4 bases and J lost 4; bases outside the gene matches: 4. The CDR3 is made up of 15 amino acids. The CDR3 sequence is CASSPKRGGYNEQFF. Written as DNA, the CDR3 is TGTGCCAGCAGCCCAAAGCGGGGGGGTTACAATGAGCAGTTCTTC.

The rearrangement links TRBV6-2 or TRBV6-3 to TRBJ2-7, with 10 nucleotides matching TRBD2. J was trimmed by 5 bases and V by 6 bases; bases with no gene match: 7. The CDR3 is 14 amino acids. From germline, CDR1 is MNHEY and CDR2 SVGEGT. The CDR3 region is CASSQGTSANEQYF. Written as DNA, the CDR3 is TGTGCCAGCAGCCAAGGGACTAGCGCCAACGAGCAGTACTTC.